The present entry profiles one T cell receptor beta chain with its context. As yet, its antigen is unknown. This CDR3 has 15 residues. V was clipped by 2 bases and J by 3 bases, with 12 bases between them. In germline, CDR1 is SGHTA, CDR2 FQGNSA. The table came from immunoSEQ multiplex PCR; TCRdb's copy has only in-frame clones and leaves some out. Here the sample spans some 130,000 clones, over 75% being singletons. The sample originates from a study of a mutant IDH1 vaccine in newly diagnosed glioma. Across the whole study: With temozolomide cycles, or 4-6 weeks after radiotherapy alone, vaccination was started. Whole-study findings and limits: Changes in the top peripheral T cell clonotypes seemingly had no bearing on pseudoprogression.

As for time point: week 11, during vaccination. Mutant IDH1 20-mer peptide, at 300 ug, made up each vaccine dose, with topical imiquimod. Astrocytomas that were new, WHO grade 3 or 4, IDH1-mutant and ATRX-lost were present in the donors. The clonotype was recovered from a man aged 35 to 55 with glioma. V is TRBV7-2 and J is TRBJ2-3; a weak D match, TRBD2 (6 bases). Sequences were derived from PBMCs, sampled from a glioma patient whose treatment included an IDH1 peptide vaccine. CDR3 residues: CASSLLGRTTDTQYF. DNA of the CDR3: TGTGCCAGCAGCTTACTCGGGAGAACGACAGATACGCAGTATTTT.